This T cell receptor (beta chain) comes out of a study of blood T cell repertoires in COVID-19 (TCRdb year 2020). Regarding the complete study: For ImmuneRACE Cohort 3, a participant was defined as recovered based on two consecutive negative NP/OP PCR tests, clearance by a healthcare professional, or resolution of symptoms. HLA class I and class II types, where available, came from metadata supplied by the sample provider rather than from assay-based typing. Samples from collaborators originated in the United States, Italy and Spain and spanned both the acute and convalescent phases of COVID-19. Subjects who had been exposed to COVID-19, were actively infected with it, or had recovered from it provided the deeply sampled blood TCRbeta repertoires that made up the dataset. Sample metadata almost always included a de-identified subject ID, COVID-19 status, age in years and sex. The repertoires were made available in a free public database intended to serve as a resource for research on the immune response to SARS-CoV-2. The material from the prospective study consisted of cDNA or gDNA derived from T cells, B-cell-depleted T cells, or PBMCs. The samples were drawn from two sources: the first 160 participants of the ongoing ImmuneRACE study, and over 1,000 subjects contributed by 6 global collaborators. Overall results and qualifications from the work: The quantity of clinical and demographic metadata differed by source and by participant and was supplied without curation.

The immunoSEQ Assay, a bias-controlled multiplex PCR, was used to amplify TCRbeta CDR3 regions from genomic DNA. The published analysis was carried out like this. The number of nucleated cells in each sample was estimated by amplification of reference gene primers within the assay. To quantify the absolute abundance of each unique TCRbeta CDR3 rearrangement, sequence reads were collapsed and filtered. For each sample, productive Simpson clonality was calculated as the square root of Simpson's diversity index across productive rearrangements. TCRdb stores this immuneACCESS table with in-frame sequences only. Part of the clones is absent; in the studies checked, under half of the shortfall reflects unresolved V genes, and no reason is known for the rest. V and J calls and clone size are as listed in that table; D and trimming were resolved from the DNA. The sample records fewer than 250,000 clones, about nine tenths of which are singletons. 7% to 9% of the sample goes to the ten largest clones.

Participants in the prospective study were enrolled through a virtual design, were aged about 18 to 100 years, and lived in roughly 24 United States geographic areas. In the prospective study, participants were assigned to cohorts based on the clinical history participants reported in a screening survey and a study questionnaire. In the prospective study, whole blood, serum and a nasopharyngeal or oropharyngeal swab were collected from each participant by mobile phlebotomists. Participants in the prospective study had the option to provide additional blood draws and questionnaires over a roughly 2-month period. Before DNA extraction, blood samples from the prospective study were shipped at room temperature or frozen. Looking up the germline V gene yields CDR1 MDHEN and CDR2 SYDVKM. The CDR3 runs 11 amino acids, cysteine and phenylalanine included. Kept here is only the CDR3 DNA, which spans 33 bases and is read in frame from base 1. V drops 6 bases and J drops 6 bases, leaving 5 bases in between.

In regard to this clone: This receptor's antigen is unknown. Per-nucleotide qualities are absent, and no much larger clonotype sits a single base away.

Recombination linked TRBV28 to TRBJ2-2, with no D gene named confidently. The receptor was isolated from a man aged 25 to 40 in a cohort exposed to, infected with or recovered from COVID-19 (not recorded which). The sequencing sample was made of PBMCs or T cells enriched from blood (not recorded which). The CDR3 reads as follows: CASSPPGELFF. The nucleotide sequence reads TGTGCCAGCAGCCCTCCCGGGGAGCTGTTTTTT.